The 18 T cell receptor beta chains presented below share a single source sample, sequenced in a study of CD8+ T cells in alopecia areata. Treatment here: oral pan-JAK inhibitor, 5-10 mg twice daily. Reverse transcription of extracted RNA yielded cDNA, which provided the sequencing template. Some clones are missing from TCRdb's copy, which holds only in-frame ones; the method was immunoSEQ multiplex PCR. The table lists more than 130,000 clones, about four fifths of them singletons. The sequenced sample was CD8+ T cells sorted from blood, obtained at week 4, from a patient treated with tofacitinib. Receptor source: a human donor with alopecia areata.

V gene TRBV2 combines with J gene TRBJ2-5; 7 bases line up with TRBD2. Germline CDR1 reads SNHLY; CDR2 reads FYNNEI. Losses at the gene ends were 0 bases for V and 5 bases for J; bases not matched to a gene: 15. CDR3 length: 18 residues. The chain's CDR3 is CASSEALPGDYLRETQYF. For the CDR3, the DNA is TGTGCCAGCAGTGAAGCGCTCCCCGGGGACTACCTACGGGAGACCCAGTACTTC.

In its sample, this clone was seen a few times. V gene TRBV14 combines with J gene TRBJ2-7, with TRBD1 matching 8 bases. CDR3 size: 15 residues. Unmatched junction bases numbered 7, after V lost 3 bases and J lost 3 bases. CDR1 is SGHDN and CDR2 is FVKESK in the germline V gene. The CDR3 sequence: CASSHGQGLIYEQYF. CDR3 coding DNA: TGTGCCAGCAGCCACGGACAGGGTCTCATCTACGAGCAGTACTTC.

V usage is TRBV4-1 and J usage is TRBJ2-4; no reliable D call. V was trimmed by 3 bases and J by 7 bases, leaving 19 bases between them. The CDR3 consists of 16 residues. Per the germline V gene, CDR1 is MGHRA and CDR2 is YSYEKL. In DNA, the CDR3 is TGCGCCAGCAGCCAGAGGACGGATAACCCTGGGAACATTCAGTACTTC. This codes for CASSQRTDNPGNIQYF.

The chain uses TRBV7-9 and TRBJ2-7, with D uncertain. The CDR3 sequence is 11 residues long. CDR1 is SEHNR, CDR2 FQNEAQ, per germline (reference sequence). V gave up 5 bases and J gave up 4 bases, with 6 bases separating them. The CDR3 loop is CASSLQYEQYF. As DNA, the CDR3 is TGTGCCAGCAGCCTCCAGTACGAGCAGTACTTC.

This chain joins TRBV29-1 and TRBJ2-7; D not resolved. V was pared by 1 base and J by 3 bases, with 10 bases between. The CDR3 is made up of 13 amino acids. Germline V gives CDR1 SQVTM, CDR2 ANQGSEA. This chain's CDR3 is CSVEGKGNYEQYF. The CDR3 DNA is TGCAGCGTTGAAGGTAAAGGGAACTACGAGCAGTACTTC.

In its sample, this clone was seen many times. The rearrangement uses TRBV13 and TRBJ2-3, with D perhaps assigned TRBD1 or TRBD2 (5 bases each). The length of the CDR3 is 13 residues. Trimming removed 5 bases from V and 1 base from J, with 7 bases in between. Germline lookup yields CDR1 PRHDT and CDR2 FYEKMQ (reference sequence). CDR3 in amino acids: CASSPGRTDTQYF. CDR3 DNA sequence: TGTGCCAGCAGCCCGGGGCGCACAGATACGCAGTATTTT.

The chain carries TRBV7-3 and TRBJ2-1; 11 nucleotides match TRBD2. The CDR3 spans 15 residues. CDR1 and CDR2 from the germline V gene are SGHTA and FQGTGA. Unmatched junction bases numbered 3, after V lost 4 bases and J lost 4 bases. For the CDR3, the DNA is TGTGCCAGCAGCTCCCTAGCGGGGGGTTACAATGAGCAGTTCTTC. It codes for CASSSLAGGYNEQFF.

The V call is TRBV7-6, the J call TRBJ1-2, with no clear D. The CDR3 has 13 residues. V dropped 1 base and J dropped 3 bases, with 6 bases sitting between them. Per the germline V gene, CDR1 is SGHVS and CDR2 is FNYEAQ. CDR3 residues: CASSLGGYYGYTF. The DNA of the CDR3 is TGTGCCAGCAGCTTAGGAGGGTACTATGGCTACACCTTC.

Concerning this clone: A junction end diverges from the germline sequence, so it may reflect a read error. This sequence joins TRBV5-1 and TRBJ2-7; D is possibly TRBD1 (5 bases). Germline loops: CDR1 SGHRS, CDR2 YFSETQ. CDR3 length equals 14 residues. The CDR3 protein is CASSLRTQVVEQYF. The CDR3 DNA sequence: TGTGCCAGCAGCCTCCGGACACAGGTAGTCGAGCAGTACTTC.

This clone occurred once. This chain links TRBV4-1 with TRBJ2-7; 8 nucleotides line up with TRBD1. There are 14 residues in the CDR3. The junction had 5 bases not matched to a gene; V was cut back by 4 bases and J by 3 bases. Germline CDR1 reads MGHRA; CDR2 reads YSYEKL. The CDR3 DNA reads as TGCGCCAGCAGCCGGGGGACAGGAGTCTACGAGCAGTACTTC. Its protein product is CASSRGTGVYEQYF.

In DNA form, the CDR3 reads TGTGCCAGTAGAGGCAATTTCGCAGAGCAGTTCTTC. This translates into CASRGNFAEQFF. V and J are TRBV19 and TRBJ2-1; D is uncertain. V lost 6 bases and J 10 bases, leaving 13 bases between the germline ends. This CDR3 region has 12 residues. Germline assignment: CDR1 LNHDA and CDR2 SQIVND (reference sequence).

The CDR3 reads CSVEVTGQQYF. The CDR3 DNA sequence: TGCAGCGTTGAAGTTACGGGACAGCAGTACTTC. The chain uses TRBV29-1 and TRBJ2-7; either TRBD1 or TRBD2 may fit D (5 bases each). The V end was cut by 1 base, the J end by 8 bases, with 9 bases between. The CDR3 is made up of 11 amino acids. Germline CDR1 SQVTM, CDR2 ANQGSEA.

This sequence joins TRBV15 and TRBJ2-5; D tentatively fits TRBD1 or TRBD2 (5 bases each). This CDR3 comprises 13 residues. With 0 bases removed from V and 5 bases from J, the gap between germline ends came to 7 bases. CDR1 is LNHNV and CDR2 is YYDKDF in the germline V gene (reference sequence). CDR3 protein: CATSREGTETQYF. CDR3 coding DNA: TGTGCCACCAGCAGAGAGGGGACGGAGACCCAGTACTTC. The full variable domain, in which reference TRBV15 and TRBJ2-5 provide the parts outside the CDR3, is DAMVIQNPRYQVTQFGKPVTLSCSQTLNHNVMYWYQQKSSQAPKLLFHYYDKDFNNEADTPDNFQSRRPNTSFCFLDIRSPGLGDTAMYLCATSREGTETQYFGPGTRLLVL.

The V gene is TRBV4-3, the J gene TRBJ1-5, with D hard to call. Germline V gene sequence: CDR1 LGHNA, CDR2 YSLEER. The ends were cut back, 1 base at V and 4 bases at J, with 5 bases in the middle. The CDR3 loop spans 13 amino acids. DNA for the CDR3: TGCGCCAGCAGCCAAGGAGAAAATCAGCCCCAGCATTTT. It codes for CASSQGENQPQHF.

The V call is TRBV5-4, the J call TRBJ2-3, with 8 bases lining up with TRBD2. V shed 0 bases and J 2 bases; nucleotides not matched to a gene: 5. Germline V gene data show CDR1 as SGHNT and CDR2 as YYREEE (reference sequence). CDR3 length equals 16 residues. In DNA, the CDR3 is TGTGCCAGCAGCTTGGAGGCTAGCGGGTCCACAGATACGCAGTATTTT. Its translation: CASSLEASGSTDTQYF.

V and J are TRBV7-6 and TRBJ2-7; no reliable D call. The V gene lost 5 bases and the J gene lost 3 bases, with 14 bases spanning the gap. This CDR3 spans 14 amino acids. The germline V gene has CDR1 SGHVS and CDR2 FNYEAQ. CDR3 sequence reads: CASSLDAVDYEQYF. The CDR3 nucleotides are TGTGCCAGCAGCCTAGACGCAGTGGACTACGAGCAGTACTTC.

This clone was found a few times. This chain uses TRBV5-1 with TRBJ2-6, with D maybe TRBD1 (5 bases). From germline, CDR1 is SGHRS and CDR2 YFSETQ. This CDR3 has 17 residues. The V end was cut by 0 bases, the J end by 2 bases, with 12 bases between. CDR3 coding DNA: TGCGCCAGCAGCTTGGGTCCGTGGGGCCCTGGGGCCAACGTCCTGACTTTC. It specifies CASSLGPWGPGANVLTF.

This chain connects TRBV4-2 to TRBJ2-3, with 9 bases aligning to TRBD2. CDR3 length equals 16 residues. Germline V gives CDR1 LGHNA, CDR2 YNFKEQ. Trimming removed 0 bases from V and 3 bases from J; junction bases left unmatched: 4. CDR3 sequence reads: CASSQDRGGGTDTQYF. The CDR3 DNA follows: TGTGCCAGCAGCCAAGACCGCGGGGGGGGGACAGATACGCAGTATTTT.